The next 15 T cell receptor beta chains were all read from a single sample in a study of T cell clones after liver transplantation. Sequencing of dividing CFSE-low cells from the MLR defined alloreactive TCRbeta sequences. Their specific antigens are unknown. This table comes from immunoSEQ multiplex PCR, and its TCRdb copy is limited to in-frame clones, with some not included. In the table there are a few thousand clones, roughly 27% of which are singletons. What was sequenced was CD4+ T cells from cultured PBMCs. The receptors shown here come from a human patient who received a liver transplant. Some T cells may be supplied by the graft donor.

Of note for this clone: A much bigger clone sits one base away, suggesting this may be a read error. The chain combines TRBV5-1 with TRBJ1-5, with 7 nucleotides matching TRBD1. The CDR3 spans 16 residues. Germline CDR1 and CDR2: SGHRS and YFSETQ. V lost 0 bases and J lost 6; bases outside the gene matches: 9. The CDR3 loop reads CASSLGPQGPGQPQHF. The CDR3 region has the DNA TGCGCCAGCAGCTTGGGGCCACAGGGGCCTGGTCAGCCCCAGCATTTT.

In regard to this clone: Other nucleotide sequences in the sample specify the same CDR3. This rearrangement joins TRBV29-1 to TRBJ2-1; 8 bases line up with TRBD2. Losses at the gene ends were 1 base for V and 8 bases for J; bases not matched to a gene: 4. This CDR3 is built from 13 residues. Per the germline V gene, CDR1 is SQVTM and CDR2 is ANQGSEA. CDR3 DNA: TGCAGCGTTGAAGCCCGGGGGGGGGATGAGCAGTTCTTC. This encodes CSVEARGGDEQFF.

In its sample, this clone was seen a few times. The chain combines TRBV6-5 with TRBJ2-1, with a possible D match to TRBD2 (7 bases). The CDR3 extends over 13 amino acids. V was cut by 6 bases and J by 5 bases, with 11 bases left in between. Germline V gene lookup returns CDR1 MNHEY and CDR2 SVGAGI. The DNA for the CDR3 is TGTGCCAGCAGAGAGGGGGGGGACAATGAGCAGTTCTTC. Protein product: CASREGGDNEQFF.

CDR3 protein: CASSQNDRFFYGYTF. DNA for the CDR3: TGCGCCAGCAGCCAAAACGACAGGTTCTTCTATGGCTACACCTTC. The V and J genes are TRBV4-1 and TRBJ1-2; TRBD1 is a possible D gene (6 bases). V was shortened by 2 bases and J by 4 bases, with 14 bases between the two germline ends. This CDR3 is built from 15 residues. The germline V gene has CDR1 MGHRA and CDR2 YSYEKL.

This clone is termed medium-sized. J is TRBJ2-3 and V is TRBV5-4; TRBD2 matches 8 bases. CDR1 and CDR2 (germline): SGHNT, YYREEE (reference sequence). Trimming cost V 1 base and J 2 bases; bases outside gene matches: 6. The CDR3 length is 16 residues. The CDR3: CASSLQLAAYTDTQYF. CDR3 DNA sequence: TGTGCCAGCAGCTTGCAACTAGCGGCTTACACAGATACGCAGTATTTT.

Regarding this clone: Given the absence of the conserved phenylalanine or tryptophan at the CDR3 end, a read error is likely. This rearrangement joins TRBV7-6 to TRBJ1-3; tentative D call: TRBD1 (5 bases). CDR1 is SGHVS and CDR2 is FNYEAQ in the germline V gene. V lost 5 bases to trimming and J lost 7 bases, with 9 bases between them. The CDR3 is made up of 12 amino acids. The CDR3: CASSPGGNTIYS. The CDR3 DNA sequence: TGTGCCAGCAGCCCCGGGGGGAACACCATATATTCT.

This clone is deemed medium-sized. The chain links TRBV19 to TRBJ2-7; 7 nucleotides match TRBD1. This CDR3 has 16 residues. In germline, CDR1 is LNHDA, CDR2 SQIVND (reference sequence). V gave up 4 bases and J gave up 2 bases; unmatched junction bases: 11. DNA for the CDR3: TGTGCCAGTAGTACCAGGGGGACAGCCCCACCCTACGAGCAGTACTTC. This gives the protein CASSTRGTAPPYEQYF.

In its sample, this clone is medium-sized. The chain carries TRBV5-1 and TRBJ2-5; 11 bases match TRBD2. Germline V gene data show CDR1 as SGHRS and CDR2 as YFSETQ. The CDR3 sequence is 17 residues long. The junction had 9 bases not matched to a gene; V was cut back by 1 base and J by 4 bases. This CDR3 reads CASSLPVAGGMGETQYF. Written as DNA, the CDR3 is TGCGCCAGCAGCTTGCCAGTAGCGGGAGGGATGGGAGAGACCCAGTACTTC.

The rearrangement uses TRBV5-1 and TRBJ1-2, with D tentatively TRBD1 (5 bases). Germline CDR1 SGHRS, CDR2 YFSETQ. V gave up 0 bases and J gave up 0 bases, with 9 bases separating them. The CDR3 runs to 15 residues. The CDR3 DNA is TGCGCCAGCAGCTTGGGTGTGACAGCTAACTATGGCTACACCTTC. As protein: CASSLGVTANYGYTF.

In this sample, this clone is medium-sized. The rearrangement uses TRBV5-4 and TRBJ2-5; D is undetermined. The V gene lost 3 bases and the J gene lost 4 bases, with 10 bases spanning the gap. This CDR3 has 13 amino acids. Germline lookup yields CDR1 SGHNT and CDR2 YYREEE (reference sequence). DNA of the CDR3: TGTGCCAGCAGCTCCCGGTTGGCAGAGACCCAGTACTTC. Its protein product is CASSSRLAETQYF.

CDR3 loop: CASSHPNYGYTF. The DNA of the CDR3 is TGTGCCAGCAGCCACCCTAACTATGGCTACACCTTC. This chain connects TRBV9 to TRBJ1-2; no clear D. The CDR3 length is 12 residues. Deletions cut 4 bases from V and 0 bases from J, with 4 bases between. The germline CDR1 and CDR2 sequences are SGDLS and YYNGEE.

This clone was seen a few times. V usage is TRBV7-2 and J usage is TRBJ2-7; the D call may be TRBD1 or TRBD2 (5 bases each). The ends were cut back, 5 bases at V and 5 bases at J, with 16 bases in the middle. Germline V CDR1 and CDR2: SGHTA, FQGNSA. This CDR3 is 14 amino acids long. CDR3 residues: CASSSRAGRDEQYF. The CDR3 DNA reads TGTGCCAGCAGCAGCCGGGCAGGGAGAGACGAGCAGTACTTC.

This clone came up a few times. This chain uses TRBV6-1 with TRBJ2-7; 13 bases fit TRBD2. Germline V gene data show CDR1 as MNHNS and CDR2 as SASEGT. The CDR3 totals 16 residues. V lost 4 bases, J lost 3 bases, and 6 bases stayed unmatched. The CDR3: CASSADRTSGSYEQYF. The CDR3 DNA reads TGTGCCAGCAGTGCGGATAGGACTAGCGGGAGCTACGAGCAGTACTTC.

This clone was counted a few times. This chain links TRBV10-3 with TRBJ2-7; D is possibly TRBD2 (6 bases). Germline values: CDR1 ENHRY, CDR2 SYGVKD. The V and J ends lost 8 bases and 7 bases respectively, with 21 bases between them. This CDR3 comprises 14 residues. CDR3 residues: CAIAGRLSPMEQYF. The CDR3 DNA reads TGTGCCATCGCGGGGAGACTATCCCCTATGGAGCAGTACTTC.

The genes are TRBV4-1 and TRBJ2-3, with D possibly matching TRBD2 (5 bases). V dropped 0 bases and J dropped 3 bases, with 10 bases sitting between them. Germline assignment: CDR1 MGHRA and CDR2 YSYEKL. This CDR3 has 15 amino acids. The CDR3 reads CASSQDYPGTDTQYF. DNA of the CDR3: TGCGCCAGCAGCCAAGATTATCCGGGAACAGATACGCAGTATTTT.